A single sample gave rise to the 22 T cell receptor beta chains below, sequenced in a study of T-cell reconstitution after alpha-beta-depleted transplantation in children (dated by TCRdb to the mid-2010s). The library was made by PCR. Sequencing used an Illumina HiSeq 2500. Molecular barcoding was employed in the preparation of TCR libraries, with unique molecular identifiers being used to normalize TCRbeta repertoire quantification. In TCRdb, the public reads were trimmed at Q25 with fastp and aligned with MiXCR, with productive beta chains retained. Each CDR3 protein appears once, grouped with its most common genes and DNA. Recorded for this sample are some 840,000 distinct CDR3 sequences; approximately 15% of them occurred a single time. The ten biggest clones cover roughly 5% of the sample. The meaning of the sample's treatment or condition label: allogeneic hematopoietic cell transplantation with graft depleted of TCRalphabeta T cells and CD19 B cells.

The starting material was PBMCs, mostly from graft donor cells, obtained 360 days after TCRalphabeta/CD19-depleted stem cell transplant. The origin of the receptors is a male patient aged 5 to 17 who had a stem cell transplant for acute lymphoblastic leukemia, so the T cells may come from the graft donor.

This clonotype was observed many times. V usage is TRBV29-1 and J usage is TRBJ2-7; 10 positions match TRBD2. Losses at the gene ends were 5 bases for V and 3 bases for J; bases not matched to a gene: 1. The CDR3 has 12 residues. The germline gives CDR1 SQVTM, CDR2 ANQGSEA. CDR3: CSVRTSGYEQYF. CDR3 bases: TGCAGCGTTAGGACTAGCGGCTACGAGCAGTACTTC.

The V call is TRBV7-3, the J call TRBJ2-3; D is unresolved. V lost 2 bases, J lost 0 bases, and 9 bases lay in between. The germline V gene has CDR1 SGHTA and CDR2 FQGTGA. The CDR3 is 15 amino acids. CDR3 sequence (DNA): TGTGCCAGCAGCTTACAACTACCTAGCACAGATACGCAGTATTTT. It is translated as CASSLQLPSTDTQYF.

There are a few counts of this clonotype. The CDR3 DNA follows: TGTGCCAGCAGCTCCATGACAGGGGCCTCTGGAAACACCATATATTTT. It encodes CASSSMTGASGNTIYF. The rearrangement uses TRBV7-8 and TRBJ1-3, with 8 bases that match TRBD1. The V and J ends lost 4 bases and 0 bases, in that order; junction bases with no gene match: 5. CDR1 and CDR2 (germline): SGHVS, FQNEAQ. This CDR3 spans 16 amino acids.

This clonotype was counted ten times or more. The rearrangement links TRBV24-1 to TRBJ2-1; 7 nucleotides align to TRBD1. In germline, CDR1 is KGHDR, CDR2 SFDVKD. The CDR3 runs to 12 residues. J was trimmed by 16 bases and V by 9 bases; bases with no gene match: 14. The CDR3 reads CATAALGTDPFF. DNA of the CDR3: TGTGCCACCGCGGCATTGGGGACAGACCCTTTCTTC.

This clonotype was found a few times. The V call is TRBV4-2, the J call TRBJ2-1, with 11 positions matching TRBD2. Germline loops: CDR1 LGHNA, CDR2 YNFKEQ. V gave up 4 bases and J gave up 8 bases; unmatched junction bases: 7. The CDR3 is 15 amino acids. CDR3 sequence reads: CASSPSGTSGDEQFF. The CDR3 coding sequence is TGTGCCAGCAGCCCCTCCGGGACTAGCGGCGATGAGCAGTTCTTC.

This clonotype was seen a few times. The CDR3: CASSPPKRQRPSTDTQYF. The CDR3 DNA is TGTGCCAGCTCACCGCCGAAACGACAGAGACCTTCCACAGATACGCAGTATTTT. The genes are TRBV18 and TRBJ2-3; a weak D match, TRBD1 (5 bases). CDR1 and CDR2 (germline): KGHSH, LQKENI. The CDR3 runs to 18 residues. Trimming left V 3 bases short and J 2 bases short, with 21 bases between.

This clonotype was recorded at least ten times. This rearrangement joins TRBV12-3 or TRBV12-4 to TRBJ2-5, with 10 bases aligning to TRBD1. The CDR3 is 15 residues long. The trim removed 4 bases at V and 2 bases at J, leaving 4 bases unmatched. The CDR3 nucleotides are TGTGCCAGCAGTTCACGACAGGGGGCACAAGAGACCCAGTACTTC. It translates to CASSSRQGAQETQYF.

The chain employs TRBV12-3 or TRBV12-4 and TRBJ2-5, with D unclear. V was pared by 6 bases and J by 5 bases, with 16 bases between. This CDR3 has 14 amino acids. Here the CDR3 DNA reads TGTGCCAGCAGCCCCACAGAAACCGGGGAGACCCAGTACTTC. It codes for CASSPTETGETQYF.

In this sample, this clonotype turned up a few times. This sequence joins TRBV5-1 and TRBJ2-7; D might be TRBD1 (5 bases). This CDR3 is built from 16 residues. Germline V gives CDR1 SGHRS, CDR2 YFSETQ. The V and J ends lost 0 bases and 1 base respectively, with 14 bases between them. CDR3 region: CASSLGAGRLSYEQYF. The CDR3 nucleotides read TGCGCCAGCAGCTTGGGGGCAGGGCGACTTTCCTACGAGCAGTACTTC.

In its sample, this clonotype was seen a few times. This chain uses TRBV12-3 or TRBV12-4 with TRBJ1-1; unclear D gene. The V end lost 5 bases, the J end lost 5 bases, and 6 bases lay between the germline ends. The CDR3 length is 11 residues. The CDR3 sequence: CASSEATEAFF. The DNA of the CDR3 is TGTGCCAGCAGTGAGGCGACTGAAGCTTTCTTT.

This clonotype was observed at least ten times. The chain has TRBV12-3 or TRBV12-4 and TRBJ1-2; no clear D. The CDR3 totals 13 residues. V was pared by 5 bases and J by 2 bases, with 9 bases between. The CDR3, as DNA: TGTGCCAGCAGTCTCAGGAGAAACTATGGCTACACCTTC. Translating it yields CASSLRRNYGYTF.

The chain couples TRBV20-1 to TRBJ2-1; tentative D call: TRBD2 (6 bases). With 3 bases removed from V and 4 bases from J, the gap between germline ends came to 10 bases. The CDR3 consists of 13 residues. Germline V gene sequence: CDR1 DFQATT, CDR2 SNEGSKA (reference sequence). The CDR3, as DNA: TGCAGTGCTAGGGAGGGGAATTACAATGAGCAGTTCTTC. Its translation: CSAREGNYNEQFF.

The CDR3 nucleotides are TGTGCCAGCAGCTCAACATCTAGTTACTACGAGCAGTACTTC. It specifies CASSSTSSYYEQYF. The genes are TRBV7-6 and TRBJ2-7; D is unclear. Deletions cut 4 bases from V and 3 bases from J, with 13 bases between. Germline lookup yields CDR1 SGHVS and CDR2 FNYEAQ. The CDR3 is made up of 14 amino acids.

This clonotype came up a few times. J is TRBJ1-2 and V is TRBV12-3 or TRBV12-4, with D possibly matching TRBD1 (5 bases). The CDR3 totals 13 residues. V was pared by 6 bases and J by 1 base, with 9 bases between. The chain's CDR3 is CASSRDSNYGYTF. The DNA of the CDR3 is TGTGCCAGCAGCCGCGACAGTAACTATGGCTACACCTTC.

The chain carries TRBV7-6 and TRBJ2-7, with 8 positions matching TRBD1. Germline V gene lookup returns CDR1 SGHVS and CDR2 FNYEAQ. Trimming took 6 bases from V and 6 from J; bases not matched to a gene: 4. The CDR3 consists of 12 residues. The CDR3 DNA reads TGTGCCAGCAGACTAACAGGGGGCGAGCAGTACTTC. Translating gives CASRLTGGEQYF. The full variable domain, in which reference TRBV7-6 and TRBJ2-7 provide the parts outside the CDR3, is GAGVSQSPRYKVTKRGQDVALRCDPISGHVSLYWYRQALGQGPEFLTYFNYEAQQDKSGLPNDRFSAERPEGSISTLTIQRTEQRDSAMYRCASRLTGGEQYFGPGTRLTVT.

This clonotype showed up just a few times. The chain recombines TRBV19 with TRBJ2-1; 11 bases match TRBD2. Germline CDR1 reads LNHDA; CDR2 reads SQIVND (reference sequence). The CDR3 spans 16 residues. V lost 4 bases to trimming and J lost 4 bases; unmatched junction nucleotides: 6. CDR3 DNA: TGTGCCAGTAGTAGGGATAGCGGGAGGGGGTACAATGAGCAGTTCTTC. This translates into CASSRDSGRGYNEQFF.

This clonotype has only a few counts. J is TRBJ2-3 and V is TRBV4-1; D gene uncertain. Trimming removed 2 bases at V and 0 bases at J, with 12 bases between. CDR3 size: 16 residues. Germline CDR1 is MGHRA and CDR2 is YSYEKL. CDR3 sequence: CASSQFGRSSTDTQYF. The DNA for the CDR3 is TGCGCCAGCAGCCAATTTGGACGGAGCAGCACAGATACGCAGTATTTT.

This rearrangement joins TRBV12-3 or TRBV12-4 to TRBJ1-6, with D uncertain. V shed 9 bases and J shed 7 bases, with 13 bases lying between them. The CDR3 is 13 amino acids. CDR3 bases: TGTGCCAGTAACCTGGGTGGAAATTCACCCCTCCACTTT. Translated: CASNLGGNSPLHF.

This clonotype was seen a few times. The genes are TRBV5-6 and TRBJ1-6, with TRBD1 identical over 8 bases. The CDR3 totals 16 residues. Trimming took 0 bases from V and 8 from J; bases not matched to a gene: 7. CDR1 and CDR2 from the germline V gene are SGHDT and YYEEEE. The CDR3 region is CASSLELGQVDSPLHF. The DNA of the CDR3 is TGTGCCAGCAGCTTGGAACTGGGACAGGTGGATTCACCCCTCCACTTT.

The chain has TRBV20-1 and TRBJ1-5, with D tentatively TRBD1 (5 bases). Trimming cost V 3 bases and J 0 bases, with 9 bases left between them. There are 14 residues in the CDR3. The germline V gene encodes CDR1 DFQATT and CDR2 SNEGSKA (reference sequence). CDR3 nucleotides: TGCAGTGCTAGGAAACAGGTTAGCAATCAGCCCCAGCATTTT. Its translation: CSARKQVSNQPQHF.

Only a few counts were recorded for this clonotype. J is TRBJ1-2 and V is TRBV14; no clear D. The V end was cut by 0 bases, the J end by 8 bases, with 7 bases between. The CDR3 covers 12 residues. Germline lookup yields CDR1 SGHDN and CDR2 FVKESK. The CDR3 loop is CASSQEAEGYTF. The CDR3 DNA reads TGTGCCAGCAGCCAAGAGGCCGAGGGCTACACCTTC.

The chain employs TRBV11-3 and TRBJ2-7; D gene unclear. With 3 bases removed from V and 6 bases from J, the gap between germline ends came to 9 bases. CDR3 length: 12 amino acids. CDR1 and CDR2 (germline): SGHNT, YENEEA. The CDR3 DNA follows: TGTGCCAGCAGCTTTTACGAGGCCGAGCAGTACTTC. Its translation: CASSFYEAEQYF.